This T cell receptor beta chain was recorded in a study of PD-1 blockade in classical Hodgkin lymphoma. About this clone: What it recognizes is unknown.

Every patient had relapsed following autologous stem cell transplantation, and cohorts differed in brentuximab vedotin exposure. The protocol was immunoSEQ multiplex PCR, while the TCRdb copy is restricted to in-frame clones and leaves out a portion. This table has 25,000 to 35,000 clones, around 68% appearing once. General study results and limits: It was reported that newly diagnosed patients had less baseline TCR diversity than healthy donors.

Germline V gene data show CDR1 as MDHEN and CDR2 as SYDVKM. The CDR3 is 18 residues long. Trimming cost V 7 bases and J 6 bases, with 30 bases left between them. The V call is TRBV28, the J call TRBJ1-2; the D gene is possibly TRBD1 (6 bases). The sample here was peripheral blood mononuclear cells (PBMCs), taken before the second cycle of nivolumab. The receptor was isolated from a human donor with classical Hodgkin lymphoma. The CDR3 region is CASTSPRGAQLLGDGYTF. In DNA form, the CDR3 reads TGTGCCAGCACGTCCCCCCGGGGGGCGCAGCTATTGGGGGATGGCTACACCTTC.